The rows below give T cell receptor beta chains drawn from one sample of a study of blood T cell repertoires in COVID-19. The protocol was immunoSEQ multiplex PCR, while the TCRdb copy is restricted to in-frame clones and leaves out a portion. This sample yields a few hundred thousand clones, of which 80% to 90% are seen a single time; roughly 1.3% belongs to the top ten. Sequenced material: peripheral blood. These receptors were obtained from a woman in her forties or fifties with acute or convalescent COVID-19. CDR3s include the opening cysteine and the closing phenylalanine or tryptophan. A D gene is named only where the DNA matches it firmly. Size tells how often a clone was seen (once, few, many) or the class of an expanded clone, and some rows leave it out.

d_call	v_call	clone_size	j_call	cdr3_nt	cdr3_aa
TRBD2	TRBV9	-	TRBJ2-3	TGTGCCAGCAGCGTAGGGGGCCGGACTAGCGGGAGAGTAACAGATACGCAGTATTTT	CASSVGGRTSGRVTDTQYF
-	TRBV7-2	-	TRBJ1-2	TGTGCCAGCAGTCCGAACGACCCAGGGGTTAACTATGGCTACACCTTC	CASSPNDPGVNYGYTF
-	TRBV6-5	-	TRBJ1-2	TGTGCCAGCAGTTTTGATGGACAAATGAGCTACACCTTC	CASSFDGQMSYTF
TRBD1	TRBV3-1/TRBV3-2	-	TRBJ1-1	TGTGCCAGCAGCCTCGGACAGGGGCGGTTGGGCACTGAAGCTTTCTTT	CASSLGQGRLGTEAFF
TRBD2	TRBV10-3	-	TRBJ2-1	TGTGCCATCAGTGTTGGGGGAGGGTTCTACAATGAGCAGTTCTTC	CAISVGGGFYNEQFF
TRBD2	TRBV10-2	-	TRBJ2-1	TGCGCCAGCACCCGATCGACTAGCGTCGATGAGCAGTTCTTC	CASTRSTSVDEQFF
TRBD1	TRBV12-3/TRBV12-4	-	TRBJ2-7	TGTGCCAGCAGGCGGACAGGGACCTACGAGCAGTACTTC	CASRRTGTYEQYF
TRBD1	TRBV19	-	TRBJ1-2	TGTGCCAGTAGACCCCTCGGACAGGATATCGGCTACACCTTC	CASRPLGQDIGYTF
TRBD2	TRBV7-2	-	TRBJ2-3	TGTGCCAGCAGCTCTTCTAGCGGGGGGGGCACAGATACGCAGTATTTT	CASSSSSGGGTDTQYF
-	TRBV10-1	-	TRBJ2-3	TGCGCCAGCAGTGACTTTTCTAGCACAGATACGCAGTATTTT	CASSDFSSTDTQYF
-	TRBV2	-	TRBJ2-2	TGTGCCAGCAAAGAGACGAACACCGGGGAGCTGTTTTTT	CASKETNTGELFF
TRBD1	TRBV27	-	TRBJ1-4	TGTGCCAGCAGTCCATGGGACAGAACTAAAAGAAATGAAAAACTGTTTTTT	CASSPWDRTKRNEKLFF
TRBD1	TRBV19	-	TRBJ1-1	TGTGCCAGTAGTTTGGACAGGGGGGCTGAAGCTTTCTTT	CASSLDRGAEAFF
-	TRBV2	-	TRBJ2-3	TGTGCCAGCACCAGGAGACGGGGGTCTGAGGATACGCAGTATTTT	CASTRRRGSEDTQYF
-	TRBV7-2	-	TRBJ2-7	TGTGCCAGCAGCTTAGCGGGAGTATCCTACGAGCAGTACTTC	CASSLAGVSYEQYF
TRBD1	TRBV11-2	-	TRBJ1-1	TGTGCCAGCAGATTTACAGGGGACCACACTGAAGCTTTCTTT	CASRFTGDHTEAFF
-	TRBV7-9	-	TRBJ1-2	TGTGCCAGCAGCTCGTGGGACACCCTTAACTATGGCTACACCTTC	CASSSWDTLNYGYTF
TRBD1	TRBV5-1	-	TRBJ1-1	TGCGCCAGCAGCCCGGGACAGGTCGGGGGGACTGAAGCTTTCTTT	CASSPGQVGGTEAFF
TRBD1	TRBV5-4	-	TRBJ1-6	TGTGCCAGCAGCTCGGGACAGGGTATAGAAAATTCACCCCTCCACTTT	CASSSGQGIENSPLHF
TRBD2	TRBV6-5	-	TRBJ2-1	TGTGCCAGCAGCTCGACTAGCGGGTTGTACAATGAGCAGTTCTTC	CASSSTSGLYNEQFF
TRBD2	TRBV7-2	-	TRBJ2-3	TGTGCCAGCAGCCCCCGCCTGGGACTAGCGGGGACCAGCACAGATACGCAGTATTTT	CASSPRLGLAGTSTDTQYF
-	TRBV11-3	once	TRBJ2-1	TGTGCCAGCAACGCCGACCGCGGGACTGGCAATGAGCAGTTCTTC	CASNADRGTGNEQFF
-	TRBV7-9	few	TRBJ1-2	TGTGCCAGCAGCTTAAATGAAGCCTATGGCTACACCTTC	CASSLNEAYGYTF
TRBD2	TRBV5-4	-	TRBJ2-3	TGTGCCAGCAGCTTGAGACTTTTAGCGGGAGTGGGAGATACGCAGTATTTT	CASSLRLLAGVGDTQYF
-	TRBV25-1	-	TRBJ1-4	TGTGCCAGCAGTGATCATGGGGGGGCTAGTGAAAAACTGTTTTTT	CASSDHGGASEKLFF
TRBD2	TRBV9	once	TRBJ2-2	TGTGCCAGCAGCGCGGGACTAGCGGGAGGCACCGGGGAGCTGTTTTTT	CASSAGLAGGTGELFF
-	TRBV27	-	TRBJ2-5	TGTGCCACCATCGAATTCAGGGGAACGGGGGAGACCCAGTACTTC	CATIEFRGTGETQYF
TRBD2	TRBV27	-	TRBJ2-1	TGTGCCAGCACCTCGACAGCCCACCGTGGGACTAGGGTAGGCAATGAGCAGTTCTTC	CASTSTAHRGTRVGNEQFF
-	TRBV6-2/TRBV6-3	-	TRBJ2-3	TGTGCCAGCAGTTATCAGGGGCGAATCACAGATACGCAGTATTTT	CASSYQGRITDTQYF
-	TRBV5-6	-	TRBJ2-7	TGTGCCAGCAGCCCGACGACAGGCTCCTACGAGCAGTACTTC	CASSPTTGSYEQYF
TRBD2	TRBV2	-	TRBJ2-2	TGTGCCAGCAGTGGGCTAGCGGGAGTCCTCGGGGAGCTGTTTTTT	CASSGLAGVLGELFF
-	TRBV3-1/TRBV3-2	-	TRBJ2-1	TGTGCCAGCAGCCAAGGCGGGGCCAATGAGCAGTTCTTC	CASSQGGANEQFF
TRBD1	TRBV5-1	-	TRBJ1-3	TGCGCCAGCAGTTACTCGAGACAGGGCTCTGGAAACACCATATATTTT	CASSYSRQGSGNTIYF
-	TRBV9	-	TRBJ2-5	TGTGCCAGCAGCGTATCGGCGGGGGCGGATGGAGAGACCCAGTACTTC	CASSVSAGADGETQYF
-	TRBV6-5	-	TRBJ1-6	TGTGCCAGCAGTCGAGGGGGACCCTATAATTCACCCCTCCACTTT	CASSRGGPYNSPLHF
-	TRBV14	-	TRBJ1-1	TGTGCCAGCAGTGTACAGGGGAACACTGAAGCTTTCTTT	CASSVQGNTEAFF
TRBD1	TRBV10-2	-	TRBJ1-4	TGCGCCAGCAGATTAGGGACAGCGACCGATGAAAAACTGTTTTTT	CASRLGTATDEKLFF
TRBD1	TRBV24-1	-	TRBJ2-3	TGTGCCACCAGTGATCACCGGGACAGTTCCACAGATACGCAGTATTTT	CATSDHRDSSTDTQYF
-	TRBV6-5	-	TRBJ1-1	TGTGCCAGCAGTTCAGAGGGGAGGGACACTGAAGCTTTCTTT	CASSSEGRDTEAFF
-	TRBV4-2	-	TRBJ1-6	TGTGCCAGCAGCCAAGTAGGCCAGGGTAGCTCACCCCTCCACTTT	CASSQVGQGSSPLHF
-	TRBV4-1	-	TRBJ2-7	TGCGCCAGCAGCCAGTCCGGGACTCTAGGCGAGCAGTACTTC	CASSQSGTLGEQYF
TRBD1	TRBV19	many	TRBJ1-5	TGTGCCAGTAGTAGACAGGGAGGTCAGCCCCAGCATTTT	CASSRQGGQPQHF
-	TRBV6-6	-	TRBJ2-7	TGTGCCAGCCCGGACACCAACTACGAGCAGTACTTC	CASPDTNYEQYF
TRBD1	TRBV24-1	-	TRBJ1-2	TGTGCCACCAGTACCGGGACAGCATATGGCTACACCTTC	CATSTGTAYGYTF
-	TRBV5-6	-	TRBJ2-2	TGTGCCAGCAGCTGGGACAAAACCGGGGAGCTGTTTTTT	CASSWDKTGELFF
TRBD1	TRBV5-1	-	TRBJ1-4	TGCGCCAGCAGCAGGGACAGGGTAGAAGGTGAAAAACTGTTTTTT	CASSRDRVEGEKLFF
TRBD1	TRBV18	-	TRBJ1-5	TGTGCCAGCTCACTTCTCCCAGGGGGAGTCGGTCAGCCCCAGCATTTT	CASSLLPGGVGQPQHF
TRBD1	TRBV5-1	few	TRBJ1-1	TGCGCCAGCAGCGGGGGACAGGCGAACACTGAAGCTTTCTTT	CASSGGQANTEAFF
-	TRBV9	-	TRBJ2-3	TGTGCCAGCAGCGTTTCCCTCGCGGGTGCCGATACGCAGTATTTT	CASSVSLAGADTQYF
TRBD2	TRBV30	-	TRBJ2-3	TGTGCCTGGAGTGTAACTAGCGGGGTTGCAGATACGCAGTATTTT	CAWSVTSGVADTQYF
-	TRBV27	few	TRBJ1-5	TGTGCTGCAGGGACAAACCACAATCAGCCCCAGCATTTT	CAAGTNHNQPQHF
TRBD1	TRBV7-2	-	TRBJ2-5	TGTGCCAGCAGCCCCGCCAGGGACAGGGGGCAAGAGACCCAGTACTTC	CASSPARDRGQETQYF
TRBD1	TRBV20-1	-	TRBJ1-5	TGCAGTGCCAGTGGGACGGACAGGGGAGATCAGCCCCAGCATTTT	CSASGTDRGDQPQHF
TRBD2	TRBV6-2/TRBV6-3	-	TRBJ2-1	TGTGCCAGCAGCAAACCGGACTGGACTAGCGGGAGCCATACCTACAATGAGCAGTTCTTC	CASSKPDWTSGSHTYNEQFF
-	TRBV5-4	-	TRBJ2-2	TGTGCCAGCAGCTCGGCTCTCGGAGGGAGGGGGAGCACCGGGGAGCTGTTTTTT	CASSSALGGRGSTGELFF